The clone carrying this T cell receptor (beta chain) was picked up one time. This sample is drawn from a study of CD8 T cells in Susac syndrome. With random hexamers, reverse transcription was performed on roughly 0.5 to 1 ug of RNA. MiXCR was run by TCRdb on the immunoSEQ multiplex PCR reads, yielding one entry per CDR3 protein. This sample has approximately 76,000 distinct CDR3 sequences, with roughly 95% found just once. Germline values: CDR1 SGHTA, CDR2 FQGTGA. The CDR3 sequence is 15 residues long. Trimming removed 5 bases from V and 4 bases from J; junction bases left unmatched: 9. J is TRBJ2-7 and V is TRBV7-3; 9 positions match TRBD1. The sequenced sample was CD8+ T cells from PBMCs. This receptor was taken from a human donor with multiple sclerosis. CDR3 bases: TGTGCCAGCAGCATTGGACAGGGGCAGGGGTACGAGCAGTACTTC. Its protein is CASSIGQGQGYEQYF. Full variable domain (outside the CDR3, taken from reference TRBV7-3 and TRBJ2-7): GAGVSQTPSNKVTEKGKYVELRCDPISGHTALYWYRQSLGQGPEFLIYFQGTGAADDSGLPNDRFFAVRPEGSVSTLKIQRTERGDSAVYLCASSIGQGQGYEQYFGPGTRLTVT.